This TCR beta chain stems from a study of blood T cells in healthy people across ages. The use of a sample-barcoded 5' primer and a J-beta primer mix characterized a second PCR of about 7 to 12 cycles. TCRdb itself ran the 5' RACE reads through MiXCR, one entry per CDR3 protein. The table has around 600,000 distinct CDR3 sequences, more than 45% seen once. On this clonotype itself: The junction departs from the called germline gene at one end, perhaps through a read error.

The germline V gene has CDR1 SQVTM and CDR2 ANQGSEA. This CDR3 contains 14 residues. The receptor comes from an elderly man in good health. V is TRBV29-1 and J is TRBJ2-1; 13 bases are a match to TRBD2. The sequenced sample consisted of blood. CDR3 nucleotide sequence: TGCAGCGTTTCGGGACTAGCGGGGTACAATGAGCCGTTCTTC. This codes for CSVSGLAGYNEPFF.